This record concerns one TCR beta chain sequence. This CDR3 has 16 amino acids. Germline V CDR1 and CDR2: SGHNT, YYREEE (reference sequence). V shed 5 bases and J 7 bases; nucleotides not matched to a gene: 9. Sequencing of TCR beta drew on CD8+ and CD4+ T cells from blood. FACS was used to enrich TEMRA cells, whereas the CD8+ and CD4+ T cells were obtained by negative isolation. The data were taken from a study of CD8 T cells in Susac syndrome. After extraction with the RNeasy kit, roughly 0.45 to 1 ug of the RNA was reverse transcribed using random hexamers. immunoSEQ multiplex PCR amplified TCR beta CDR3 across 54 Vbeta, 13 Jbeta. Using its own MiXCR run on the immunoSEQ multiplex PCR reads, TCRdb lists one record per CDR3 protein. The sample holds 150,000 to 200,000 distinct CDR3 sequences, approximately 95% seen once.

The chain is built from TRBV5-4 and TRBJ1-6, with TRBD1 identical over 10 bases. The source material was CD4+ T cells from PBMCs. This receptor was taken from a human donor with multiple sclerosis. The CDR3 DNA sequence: TGTGCCAGCAGATCTGCGACAGGGGGCTCGAATTCACCCCTCCACTTT. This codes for CASRSATGGSNSPLHF.